This entry concerns a single TCR beta chain. As yet, its antigen is unknown. The naive CD8+ gate required CD45RO-CCR7+CD27+CD95- phenotype. TRB cDNA was prepared as libraries by UMI-labeled 5' RACE. Using the 5' RACE reads, TCRdb records one entry per CDR3 protein without DNA. The sample includes about 63,000 distinct CDR3 sequences. This record comes from a study of CXCR3-negative and CXCR3-positive naive CD8 T cells. At the level of the study: Per library, roughly 1.4 +/- 0.3 million reads; 130 million to 150 million TRB reads overall.

The CDR3 has 13 amino acids. CDR1 and CDR2 (germline): SQVTM, ANQGSEA. Study-wide points: In CXCR3-positive naive cells, the TRB CDR3s were more hydrophobic than in CXCR3-negative naive cells. TRB CDR3 properties were used to infer TCR strength, and surface CD5 was comparable between naive subsets.

The receptor was isolated from a human donor in good health. Some clones in this sample may be carry-over from other donors' samples. The chain combines TRBV29-1 with TRBJ2-7. Sequences were obtained from naive CXCR3+ CD8+ T cells from blood. Sample subset: CD45RO-CCR7+CD27+CD95- naive CD8+ T cells expressing CXCR3 (TNR3+). Here the CDR3 reads CSASDGTSYEQYF.